Below are 9 T cell receptor beta chains sequenced from a single sample in a study of shared clonotypes between healthy human individuals. Naive CD8 cells were CD45RO-negative, positively selected for CCR7, excluding terminally differentiated effector memory CD45RA+ cells. The method was immunoSEQ multiplex PCR; TCRdb's version includes in-frame clones alone and lacks a portion of them. The sample includes about 800,000 clones, about 96% of them seen just once. The material sequenced was naive CD8+ T cells sorted from blood. Every receptor here comes from a man aged 25 to 40 in good health.

With respect to this clone: Other DNA sequences within the sample encode an identical CDR3. The chain combines TRBV9 with TRBJ1-2; D possibly corresponds to TRBD1 (5 bases). Germline V lookup: CDR1 SGDLS, CDR2 YYNGEE. The CDR3 sequence is 14 residues long. V was trimmed by 0 bases and J by 3 bases, leaving 9 bases between them. CDR3 DNA sequence: TGTGCCAGCAGCGTAGGGCAGGGCGACTATGGCTACACCTTC. This encodes CASSVGQGDYGYTF.

The rearrangement joins TRBV4-1 to TRBJ2-3; D might be TRBD1 (6 bases). With 1 base removed from V and 2 bases from J, the gap between germline ends came to 13 bases. Germline CDR1 and CDR2: MGHRA and YSYEKL. The CDR3 extends over 16 amino acids. This chain's CDR3 is CASSQVLGGPTDTQYF. The DNA of the CDR3 is TGCGCCAGCAGCCAAGTCCTTGGGGGCCCCACAGATACGCAGTATTTT.

J is TRBJ2-1 and V is TRBV6-5; the D gene is possibly TRBD1 (5 bases). The CDR3 runs 12 residues. Deletions cut 2 bases from V and 9 bases from J, with 8 bases between. Germline-derived CDR1 and CDR2 are MNHEY and SVGAGI. This CDR3 is CASSYQGSEQFF. The CDR3 nucleotides are TGTGCCAGCAGTTACCAGGGAAGTGAGCAGTTCTTC.

Written as DNA, the CDR3 is TGTGCCAGCAGCTCTACCGGGACAGGGCGAGAGACCCAGTACTTC. Translated: CASSSTGTGRETQYF. The genes are TRBV5-4 and TRBJ2-5; 9 nucleotides match TRBD1. Trimming cost V 3 bases and J 4 bases; bases outside gene matches: 7. The germline gives CDR1 SGHNT, CDR2 YYREEE (reference sequence). This CDR3 contains 15 residues. Complete variable domain (other parts from reference TRBV5-4 and TRBJ2-5): ETGVTQSPTHLIKTRGQQVTLRCSSQSGHNTVSWYQQALGQGPQFIFQYYREEENGRGNFPPRFSGLQFPNYSSELNVNALELDDSALYLCASSSTGTGRETQYFGPGTRLLVL.

With respect to this clone: The sample holds other DNA sequences that translate to the same CDR3. The rearrangement uses TRBV7-6 and TRBJ2-7; D could derive from TRBD1 or TRBD2 (5 bases each). The V gene's germline CDR1 is SGHVS and CDR2 FNYEAQ. The length of the CDR3 is 14 residues. The ends were cut back, 4 bases at V and 2 bases at J, with 12 bases in the middle. CDR3 nucleotides: TGTGCCAGCAGCTCCGGGGTGGGGGCCTACGAGCAGTACTTC. This encodes CASSSGVGAYEQYF.

The chain uses TRBV5-4 and TRBJ2-7, with TRBD2 matching 10 bases. V gave up 4 bases and J gave up 6 bases; unmatched junction bases: 7. The germline V gene encodes CDR1 SGHNT and CDR2 YYREEE (reference sequence). This CDR3 comprises 14 residues. CDR3 sequence (DNA): TGTGCCAGCAGCCCAGCGGGAGGGCCGACCGAGCAGTACTTC. Its translation: CASSPAGGPTEQYF. The variable domain in full, completed from reference TRBV5-4 and TRBJ2-7, reads ETGVTQSPTHLIKTRGQQVTLRCSSQSGHNTVSWYQQALGQGPQFIFQYYREEENGRGNFPPRFSGLQFPNYSSELNVNALELDDSALYLCASSPAGGPTEQYFGPGTRLTVT.

CDR3 nucleotide sequence: TGTGCCAGCAGCCGACGGGCAACTAATGAAAAACTGTTTTTT. This gives the protein CASSRRATNEKLFF. The chain carries TRBV6-5 and TRBJ1-4, with D hard to call. Looked up from germline, CDR1 is MNHEY and CDR2 is SVGAGI. The CDR3 extends over 14 amino acids. V lost 6 bases, J lost 0 bases, and 8 bases lay in between.

The chain couples TRBV11-2 to TRBJ2-7, with 10 bases aligning to TRBD2. V lost 2 bases to trimming and J lost 2 bases; unmatched junction nucleotides: 6. The CDR3 contains 16 residues. Germline CDR1 is SGHAT and CDR2 is FQNNGV. CDR3 protein: CASSLWLAGGPYEQYF. In DNA, the CDR3 is TGTGCCAGCAGCTTATGGTTAGCGGGAGGCCCCTACGAGCAGTACTTC.

In nucleotides, the CDR3 is TGCGCCAGCAGCCCCGAACCATTTGCAGGGAGCGCTGAAGCTTTCTTT. Translating it yields CASSPEPFAGSAEAFF. The gene calls are TRBV4-1 and TRBJ1-1, with D possibly matching TRBD1 (5 bases). V lost 4 bases and J 6 bases, leaving 21 bases between the germline ends. Per the germline V gene, CDR1 is MGHRA and CDR2 is YSYEKL. The CDR3 is made up of 16 amino acids.